Below, 28 T cell receptor beta chains from the same sample are listed, as sequenced in a study of T cells in Graves' hyperthyroidism and ophthalmopathy. Amplified TCR beta CDR3 regions derived from RNA transcripts. The HTBI primer set drove a first-round RT-PCR of the TCR CDR3. MiXCR was run by TCRdb on the multiplex PCR reads, yielding one entry per CDR3 protein. The table includes around 600,000 distinct CDR3 sequences, 13% to 15% detected once. Sample: blood. The receptors here all came from a woman in her late teens or twenties with Graves' ophthalmopathy.

The J gene is TRBJ2-1, the V gene TRBV19; 7 nucleotides agree with TRBD2. CDR1 and CDR2 from the germline V gene are LNHDA and SQIVND (reference sequence). The CDR3 has 16 amino acids. The V and J ends lost 3 bases and 5 bases, in that order; junction bases with no gene match: 10. The CDR3 coding sequence is TGTGCCAGTAGTATCCTAGCGGCCACCAGTGACAATGAGCAGTTCTTC. It yields the protein CASSILAATSDNEQFF.

Comments on this clonotype: Being one base from a much bigger clone, this may be a read error. The chain combines TRBV20-1 with TRBJ2-3, with D perhaps matching TRBD2 (6 bases). Between the trimmed V and J ends, which lost 6 bases and 2 bases, there was a span of 18 bases. Germline V CDR1 and CDR2: DFQATT, SNEGSKA (reference sequence). This CDR3 spans 15 amino acids. In nucleotides, the CDR3 is TGCAGTGCGCCGAGGGCCGAGCGGGCCACAGATACGCAGTATTTT. Its protein product is CSAPRAERATDTQYF.

The chain joins TRBV5-1 to TRBJ1-1, with 7 bases identical to TRBD1. The germline gives CDR1 SGHRS, CDR2 YFSETQ. This CDR3 has 15 amino acids. The V segment lost 4 bases and the J segment 5 bases; nucleotides outside the gene matches: 11. In DNA, the CDR3 is TGCGCCAGCAGCACAGACAGGGCAGGGGAAACTGAAGCTTTCTTT. Translation gives CASSTDRAGETEAFF.

The chain links TRBV5-1 to TRBJ1-1; D unresolved. V was pared by 0 bases and J by 6 bases, with 18 bases between. The V gene's germline CDR1 is SGHRS and CDR2 YFSETQ. CDR3 size: 16 residues. In DNA, the CDR3 is TGCGCCAGCAGCTTGGTTGGTAGGGTACGGATGGCTGAAGCTTTCTTT. Amino acid sequence: CASSLVGRVRMAEAFF.

V gene TRBV29-1 combines with J gene TRBJ2-1; no clear D. Germline values: CDR1 SQVTM, CDR2 ANQGSEA. The length of the CDR3 is 11 residues. V lost 7 bases and J lost 4, with 8 bases in between. This CDR3 reads CSAVGYNEQFF. As DNA, the CDR3 is TGCAGCGCTGTGGGTTACAATGAGCAGTTCTTC.

This clonotype has a handful of counts. This chain links TRBV18 with TRBJ1-2; the D gene is possibly TRBD1 (6 bases). V was trimmed by 6 bases and J by 0 bases, leaving 17 bases between them. Germline V lookup: CDR1 KGHSH, CDR2 LQKENI. This CDR3 spans 16 amino acids. The CDR3 DNA follows: TGTGCCAGCTCCCCGCTACCCGGACAGTCTAACTATGGCTACACCTTC. Protein product: CASSPLPGQSNYGYTF.

The table lists this clonotype with many counts. The chain couples TRBV20-1 to TRBJ1-2; no clear D gene. Trimming pared 3 bases from V and 4 bases from J, leaving 0 bases between. From germline, CDR1 is DFQATT and CDR2 SNEGSKA (reference sequence). This CDR3 region has 9 residues. CDR3 region: CSASYGYTF. The DNA of the CDR3 is TGCAGTGCTAGCTATGGCTACACCTTC.

As concerns this clonotype: Just one base apart from a much larger clone, this may be a read error. The V and J genes are TRBV6-1 and TRBJ1-2; D is possibly TRBD1 (5 bases). The CDR3 runs to 15 residues. Germline V gene data show CDR1 as MNHNS and CDR2 as SASEGT. DNA of the CDR3: TGTGCCAGCAGCCCGCCGGGCGGGGGGAGGTATGGCTACGCCTTC. Amino acid sequence: CASSPPGGGRYGYAF.

This CDR3 reads CASSKSTGEGYTF. Written as DNA, the CDR3 is TGTGCCAGCAGTAAATCGACAGGGGAAGGCTACACCTTC. The chain joins TRBV6-2 or TRBV6-3 to TRBJ1-2; 8 bases map to TRBD1. This CDR3 has 13 amino acids. The trim removed 5 bases at V and 8 bases at J, leaving 7 bases unmatched. CDR1 MNHEY and CDR2 SVGEGT come from the germline V gene.

This clonotype was detected ten times or more. V gene TRBV7-9 combines with J gene TRBJ2-2, with D perhaps matching TRBD1 (6 bases). V lost 5 bases and J lost 3, with 25 bases in between. The V gene's germline CDR1 is SEHNR and CDR2 FQNEAQ (reference sequence). This CDR3 region has 19 residues. The CDR3: CASSAHYPGHTQDTGELFF. CDR3 sequence (DNA): TGTGCCAGCAGCGCCCACTACCCGGGACATACCCAGGACACCGGGGAGCTGTTTTTT.

This clonotype has ten or more counts. This chain connects TRBV29-1 to TRBJ1-1; D possibly corresponds to TRBD1 (6 bases). The CDR3 runs to 14 residues. Between the trimmed V and J ends, which lost 3 bases and 2 bases, there was a span of 13 bases. Looked up from germline, CDR1 is SQVTM and CDR2 is ANQGSEA. The CDR3 region has the DNA TGCAGCGTTGACAACCCGGGGGGCAACACTGAAGCTTTCTTT. Its protein is CSVDNPGGNTEAFF.

In its sample, this clonotype was seen a few times. The chain is built from TRBV20-1 and TRBJ2-7, with D tentatively TRBD2 (6 bases). This CDR3 has 14 amino acids. V gave up 0 bases and J gave up 3 bases, with 12 bases separating them. Germline CDR1 and CDR2: DFQATT and SNEGSKA (reference sequence). CDR3 DNA sequence: TGCAGTGCTAGAGAGGGTAGCGGAGTCTACGAGCAGTACTTC. This translates into CSAREGSGVYEQYF.

The chain links TRBV6-2 or TRBV6-3 to TRBJ2-7; D ambiguous. In germline, CDR1 is MNHEY, CDR2 SVGEGT. Trimming pared 2 bases from V and 2 bases from J, leaving 10 bases between. The CDR3 is 14 amino acids. The CDR3 DNA reads as TGTGCCAGCAGTTACGGTGCAGGCGCCTACGAGCAGTACTTC. It encodes CASSYGAGAYEQYF.

The chain couples TRBV30 to TRBJ2-7, with 7 bases lining up with TRBD1. CDR1 and CDR2 from the germline V gene are GTSNPN and SVGIG (reference sequence). V was pared by 0 bases and J by 2 bases, with 13 bases of the junction left unmatched. The CDR3 has 17 amino acids. The CDR3 sequence: CAWSVLISGQGAYEQYF. In DNA form, the CDR3 reads TGTGCCTGGAGTGTACTTATTTCGGGTCAGGGGGCCTACGAGCAGTACTTC.

This clonotype was recorded many times. The chain joins TRBV20-1 to TRBJ2-5; D unclear. The CDR3 consists of 13 residues. The V gene lost 0 bases and the J gene lost 3 bases, with 8 bases spanning the gap. Per the germline V gene, CDR1 is DFQATT and CDR2 is SNEGSKA (reference sequence). CDR3 in amino acids: CSAREVQEETQYF. The DNA for the CDR3 is TGCAGTGCTAGAGAGGTTCAGGAAGAGACCCAGTACTTC.

This clonotype has a count of ten or more. V is TRBV7-2 and J is TRBJ2-1; D not certain. The germline V gene encodes CDR1 SGHTA and CDR2 FQGNSA. V shed 4 bases and J shed 7 bases, with 17 bases lying between them. The CDR3 consists of 15 residues. Here the CDR3 DNA reads TGTGCCAGCAGCTCCCCCTCGGTCGGCTCGAATGAGCAGTTCTTC. The encoded protein is CASSSPSVGSNEQFF.

This clonotype was seen only a few times. V usage is TRBV13 and J usage is TRBJ2-7, with 10 bases that match TRBD2. CDR1 is PRHDT and CDR2 is FYEKMQ in the germline V gene (reference sequence). Germline trimming cut 6 bases from V and 6 bases from J; bases unmatched to any gene: 8. The CDR3 covers 14 residues. The CDR3 sequence is CASRTRLAGTEQYF. In nucleotides, the CDR3 is TGTGCCAGCAGGACCCGACTAGCGGGTACCGAGCAGTACTTC.

This clonotype was seen only a few times. The chain has TRBV4-1 and TRBJ1-3, with D hard to call. The CDR3 is 12 residues long. The V gene's germline CDR1 is MGHRA and CDR2 YSYEKL. V shed 4 bases and J shed 8 bases, with 9 bases lying between them. CDR3 in DNA: TGCGCCAGCAGCCCAGACTTACACACCATATATTTT. Its translation: CASSPDLHTIYF.

In its sample, this clonotype was seen a few times. The rearrangement joins TRBV7-2 to TRBJ2-5, with 11 bases lining up with TRBD2. The J segment lost 5 bases and the V segment lost 5 bases, leaving 10 bases of the junction unmatched. The CDR3 totals 16 residues. Germline V gene data show CDR1 as SGHTA and CDR2 as FQGNSA. DNA for the CDR3: TGTGCCAGCAGCCCGAGGGCAGTAGCGGGAGGGGAGACCCAGTACTTC. Translating it yields CASSPRAVAGGETQYF.

The table lists this clonotype with many counts. V is TRBV30 and J is TRBJ1-1, with TRBD1 identical over 9 bases. Germline CDR1 and CDR2: GTSNPN and SVGIG (reference sequence). The CDR3 consists of 11 residues. V was pared by 7 bases and J by 10 bases, with 7 bases of the junction left unmatched. The CDR3 loop reads CASDRGAAAFF. The DNA for the CDR3 is TGTGCCTCGGACAGGGGCGCAGCAGCTTTCTTT.

This clonotype occurred many times. The V gene is TRBV7-8, the J gene TRBJ2-2, with 10 nucleotides matching TRBD2. Per germline, CDR1 SGHVS and CDR2 FQNEAQ. Trimming took 4 bases from V and 6 from J; bases not matched to a gene: 8. The CDR3 is 16 residues long. The CDR3, as DNA: TGTGCCAGCAGCTGGTATAGCGGGAGGCCCCCCGGGGAGCTGTTTTTT. Its translation is CASSWYSGRPPGELFF.

The chain is built from TRBV7-9 and TRBJ2-5, with 9 bases identical to TRBD2. The CDR3 consists of 15 residues. The junction had 9 bases not matched to a gene; V was cut back by 5 bases and J by 5 bases. Germline V gene sequence: CDR1 SEHNR, CDR2 FQNEAQ (reference sequence). This CDR3 reads CASSIIAGVGETQYF. The CDR3 DNA reads TGTGCCAGCAGCATAATAGCGGGAGTAGGGGAGACCCAGTACTTC.

This clonotype has at least ten counts. The chain carries TRBV27 and TRBJ2-5; 13 bases are shared with TRBD2. Germline-derived CDR1 and CDR2 are MNHEY and SMNVEV (reference sequence). This CDR3 has 15 residues. J was trimmed by 5 bases and V by 5 bases; bases with no gene match: 5. In nucleotides, the CDR3 is TGTGCCAGCAGTCAGGGACTAGCGGGGACGGAGACCCAGTACTTC. Its protein is CASSQGLAGTETQYF.

This clonotype appeared many times. V is TRBV28 and J is TRBJ2-3, with TRBD2 matching 11 bases. Germline CDR1 and CDR2: MDHEN and SYDVKM. CDR3 size: 17 residues. Germline trimming cut 3 bases from V and 1 base from J; bases unmatched to any gene: 6. As DNA, the CDR3 is TGTGCCAGCAGTTTGGGGAGTAGCGGGGGGGGCACAGATACGCAGTATTTT. Translation: CASSLGSSGGGTDTQYF.

This clonotype has ten or more counts. The CDR3 nucleotides read TGCAGCGTTGACACGCAGTTGAGCACTGAAGCTTTCTTT. Translating gives CSVDTQLSTEAFF. This chain links TRBV29-1 with TRBJ1-1; D unclear. The CDR3 totals 13 residues. Germline values: CDR1 SQVTM, CDR2 ANQGSEA. V gave up 3 bases and J gave up 4 bases, with 12 bases separating them.

V usage is TRBV5-5 and J usage is TRBJ2-7; D is undetermined. V lost 2 bases, J lost 0 bases, and 12 bases lay in between. The germline V gene encodes CDR1 SGHKS and CDR2 YYEKEE (reference sequence). This CDR3 has 15 amino acids. The CDR3 coding sequence is TGTGCCAGCAGCTTCGAAGCGTCTAGCTCCTACGAGCAGTACTTC. It specifies CASSFEASSSYEQYF.

At least ten counts were recorded for this clonotype. V and J are TRBV20-1 and TRBJ2-3, with 11 bases identical to TRBD2. Germline trimming cut 1 base from V and 4 bases from J; bases unmatched to any gene: 10. This CDR3 contains 17 residues. CDR1 is DFQATT, CDR2 SNEGSKA, per germline (reference sequence). The CDR3 sequence: CSARALPTSGRADTQYF. The CDR3 DNA sequence: TGCAGTGCTAGAGCGCTCCCCACTAGCGGGAGAGCAGATACGCAGTATTTT.

This clonotype was picked up one time. A read error is possible here, since a much larger clone lies one base away. This sequence joins TRBV30 and TRBJ2-7; D possibly matches TRBD1 or TRBD2 (5 bases each). The DNA end is more similar to TRBJ2-1, so the J call may be wrong. This CDR3 region has 12 residues. Germline assignment: CDR1 GTSNPN and CDR2 SVGIG (reference sequence). CDR3 loop: CAWSGTPYEQFF. CDR3 coding DNA: TGTGCCTGGAGCGGGACCCCCTACGAGCAGTTCTTC.